This T cell receptor beta chain is from a study of blood T cell repertoires in COVID-19. V lost 7 bases, J lost 2 bases, and 9 bases lay in between. Germline CDR1 reads SNHLY; CDR2 reads FYNNEI. The CDR3 is made up of 13 amino acids. Profiled with immunoSEQ multiplex PCR; TCRdb holds only in-frame clones, not every one. The table shows 180,000 or so clones, with roughly 88% occurring only once. This TCR was sampled from a human donor with active or convalescent COVID-19. The donor label of this sample is uncertain. The specimen sequenced was peripheral blood. This sequence joins TRBV2 and TRBJ1-5; D gene ambiguous. As DNA, the CDR3 is TGTGCCAGCAACCGGGGTGGCAATCAGCCCCAGCATTTT. As protein: CASNRGGNQPQHF.